These 16 T cell receptor beta chains share one sample of origin, sequenced in a study of cytomegalovirus exposure and HLA in healthy donors. Primers: 60 Vbeta forward and 13 Jbeta reverse. The table came from immunoSEQ multiplex PCR; TCRdb's copy has only in-frame clones and leaves some out. The sample consists of approximately 85,000 clones, more than 75% of them appearing once. Sequencing was done on a sample of PBMCs. The receptors come from a woman in her forties or fifties in good health and CMV-seropositive.

The rearrangement uses TRBV6-1 and TRBJ1-6; 9 bases map to TRBD1. Germline V CDR1 and CDR2: MNHNS, SASEGT. This CDR3 has 16 residues. The junction had 6 bases not matched to a gene; V was cut back by 2 bases and J by 7 bases. CDR3 sequence reads: CASSEIGQGLNSPLHF. In nucleotides, the CDR3 is TGTGCCAGCAGTGAAATAGGACAGGGGTTGAATTCACCCCTCCACTTT.

This clone came up once. The J gene is TRBJ1-1, the V gene TRBV25-1; tentative D call: TRBD1 (5 bases). CDR1 and CDR2 from the germline V gene are MGHDK and SYGVNS. The ends were cut back, 9 bases at V and 6 bases at J, with 14 bases in the middle. The CDR3 length is 12 residues. CDR3: CASQVGRAEAFF. The CDR3 nucleotides are TGTGCCAGTCAGGTGGGCAGGGCTGAAGCTTTCTTT.

The chain is built from TRBV7-9 and TRBJ2-5; 7 nucleotides agree with TRBD2. Looked up from germline, CDR1 is SEHNR and CDR2 is FQNEAQ (reference sequence). The CDR3 runs 15 residues. V lost 4 bases and J lost 4; bases outside the gene matches: 9. Written as DNA, the CDR3 is TGTGCCAGCAGCTCCTCCGGGACTACCGGAGAGACCCAGTACTTC. Translating it yields CASSSSGTTGETQYF.

V gene TRBV20-1 combines with J gene TRBJ2-1; D is unclear. Germline V CDR1 and CDR2: DFQATT, SNEGSKA (reference sequence). Trimming removed 6 bases at V and 8 bases at J, with 11 bases between. CDR3 length: 11 amino acids. CDR3 residues: CSATKLDEQFF. CDR3 sequence (DNA): TGCAGTGCCACTAAGCTAGATGAGCAGTTCTTC.

This clone was seen once. The DNA of the CDR3 is TGCAGCGCCTCACAGGCGGAAGCTTTCTTT. Translation gives CSASQAEAFF. The rearrangement links TRBV29-1 to TRBJ1-1; D might be TRBD1 (5 bases). Germline CDR1 reads SQVTM; CDR2 reads ANQGSEA. This CDR3 is built from 10 residues. V lost 7 bases and J 8 bases, leaving 11 bases between the germline ends.

This clone showed up just a few times. The chain employs TRBV30 and TRBJ2-2; D is possibly TRBD2 (6 bases). This CDR3 has 11 amino acids. Germline CDR1 reads GTSNPN; CDR2 reads SVGIG (reference sequence). The V end lost 5 bases, the J end lost 5 bases, and 6 bases lay between the germline ends. For the CDR3, the DNA is TGTGCCTGGGGAGGGACCGGGGAGCTGTTTTTT. It codes for CAWGGTGELFF.

The genes are TRBV9 and TRBJ1-2; D is ambiguous. Germline V lookup: CDR1 SGDLS, CDR2 YYNGEE. The CDR3 sequence is 15 residues long. V was cut by 4 bases and J by 4 bases, with 17 bases left in between. The CDR3 loop is CASSPRPGNGYGYTF. In DNA, the CDR3 is TGTGCCAGCAGCCCCCGCCCGGGGAATGGCTATGGCTACACCTTC.

The chain has TRBV10-3 and TRBJ2-1, with D perhaps TRBD1 (6 bases). Deletions cut 6 bases from V and 5 bases from J, with 11 bases between. This CDR3 contains 13 residues. CDR1 and CDR2 (germline): ENHRY, SYGVKD. CDR3 DNA sequence: TGTGCCATCAGGGGGGCAGGCGACAATGAGCAGTTCTTC. It codes for CAIRGAGDNEQFF.

The V call is TRBV7-2, the J call TRBJ1-2; maybe TRBD1 (5 bases). V was pared by 6 bases and J by 8 bases, with 19 bases between. The CDR3 has 14 residues. Looked up from germline, CDR1 is SGHTA and CDR2 is FQGNSA. This CDR3 is CASSNVGAGSGYTF. The CDR3 DNA is TGTGCCAGCAGTAACGTGGGCGCAGGGTCGGGCTACACCTTC.

The chain combines TRBV10-1 with TRBJ2-3; the match to TRBD2 covers 10 bases. Germline CDR1 and CDR2: WNHNN and SYGVQD (reference sequence). This CDR3 is 15 amino acids long. Germline trimming cut 6 bases from V and 6 bases from J; bases unmatched to any gene: 9. The CDR3 DNA is TGCGCCAGCAGGCAAAGCGGGGGGGCCTTCGATACGCAGTATTTT. Encoded protein: CASRQSGGAFDTQYF.

The chain links TRBV10-3 to TRBJ2-1; 12 nucleotides agree with TRBD2. V shed 4 bases, J shed 4 bases, and the junction held 11 bases outside the gene matches. The CDR3 has 18 amino acids. Germline V gene lookup returns CDR1 ENHRY and CDR2 SYGVKD. The DNA of the CDR3 is TGTGCCATCAGTGGGGGGACTAGCGGGCCAACGGGTTACAATGAGCAGTTCTTC. Protein: CAISGGTSGPTGYNEQFF.

This sequence joins TRBV5-1 and TRBJ2-1; possibly TRBD2 for D (6 bases). Trimming pared 3 bases from V and 9 bases from J, leaving 16 bases between. Germline CDR1 SGHRS, CDR2 YFSETQ. The CDR3 loop spans 14 amino acids. CDR3 DNA: TGCGCCAGCAGCTACCGGGACTCCAAGGGTGAGCAGTTCTTC. It is translated as CASSYRDSKGEQFF.

V gene TRBV6-5 combines with J gene TRBJ1-4; D remains ambiguous. CDR3 length equals 13 residues. Germline loops: CDR1 MNHEY, CDR2 SVGAGI. V lost 2 bases and J 5 bases, leaving 6 bases between the germline ends. The CDR3 sequence is CASSYAGNEKLFF. For the CDR3, the DNA is TGTGCCAGCAGTTACGCCGGGAATGAAAAACTGTTTTTT.

The chain joins TRBV5-6 to TRBJ2-1; 10 nucleotides agree with TRBD2. Germline loops: CDR1 SGHDT, CDR2 YYEEEE. The CDR3 runs to 16 residues. The V segment lost 6 bases and the J segment 6 bases; nucleotides outside the gene matches: 12. The CDR3 DNA follows: TGTGCCAGCACCCGAGACCGTCTAGCGGGAGTCAATGAGCAGTTCTTC. Protein sequence: CASTRDRLAGVNEQFF.

The chain links TRBV5-1 to TRBJ2-1; 10 positions agree with TRBD1. The V gene's germline CDR1 is SGHRS and CDR2 YFSETQ. Trimming cost V 4 bases and J 6 bases; bases outside gene matches: 13. This CDR3 has 17 residues. In DNA, the CDR3 is TGCGCCAGCAGCACTAGACCGGGGGACAGGGGAATCAATGAGCAGTTCTTC. Protein: CASSTRPGDRGINEQFF.

There are a few counts of this clone. V gene TRBV15 combines with J gene TRBJ2-5, with TRBD1 matching 8 bases. CDR1 LNHNV and CDR2 YYDKDF come from the germline V gene (reference sequence). CDR3 length: 15 residues. The V gene end was trimmed by 2 bases and the J gene end by 4 bases; junction bases not matched to a gene: 6. The CDR3 DNA reads TGTGCCACCAGCAGAATCCAGGGGGCGCGAGAGACCCAGTACTTC. Protein product: CATSRIQGARETQYF.